This TCR beta chain was observed in a study of cytomegalovirus exposure and HLA in healthy donors (dated by TCRdb to the late 2010s). Turning to the overall study: An earlier analysis of around 600 of the donors reported about 250 Gb of sequence data and 100 million to 140 million unique TCR beta sequences from about 180 million T cells. Approximately 300 gigabases of sequencing data and about 92 million unique TCR sequences made up an early release that covered around 640 HLA-typed donors. Among the roughly 400 genotyped donors, around 81% belonged to the genetic ancestry cluster associated with self-reported Caucasian donors. The study aimed to test whether signatures of past pathogen exposure could be identified by cataloging public T cell receptors. Using immunosequencing, the study profiled T cell repertoires from 666 subjects and related those repertoires to cytomegalovirus serostatus. In addition to the first cohort of about 650 subjects, a separate validation cohort of 120 different subjects was used. To predict cytomegalovirus infection status, the study combined high-throughput TCR immunosequencing, statistical association of individual TCRs with disease status, and machine learning. In a later analysis, previously published TCR beta repertoires from 670 or so donors were re-analyzed and high-resolution HLA genotyping was added so that TCR occurrence patterns could be studied. Rather than using new phenotypic data, the later analysis identified candidate immune exposures from TCR beta sequences and from how often those sequences occurred across donors. An earlier analysis of roughly 580 of the donors used high-throughput TCR beta sequencing to judge whether each TCR beta V gene segment behaved as functional or pseudogenic. Donor age, sex, ethnicity and CMV serostatus were compiled alongside the repertoire data. A later genetic analysis took genome-wide SNP genotypes for about 55% of the 666 donors and used that subset as a discovery cohort. All discovery cohort repertoires had been generated on a single sequencing platform. HLA typing included class I and class II loci at four-digit resolution. Typing coverage varied by locus: roughly 629-640 donors for A, B, C, DRB1 and DQB1; 500 to 550 for DQA1; more than 600 for DPA1; approximately 490 for DPB1. Because of strong linkage in the cohort, roughly 5 DR-DQ haplotypes were treated as single units for association and clustering. On average, approximately 250,000 unique TCR beta nucleotide sequences were sequenced per donor among more than 350 genotyped donors of the cohort, with around 19% of those sequences being non-productive. Results the study describes overall, beyond this receptor: A further reported finding was that TCR beta sequences accurately predicted the HLA-A and HLA-B alleles for most subjects in the first cohort. A few of the identified cytomegalovirus-associated TCR beta chains were confirmed in vitro to be specific for cytomegalovirus antigens. Because HLA typing was unavailable for some donors at each locus, only the typed subset was used in association tests. The cohort was sequenced for TCR beta chains only, and without alpha or paired-chain data the features that could be detected were limited. According to a later analysis, TCR association rates differed among HLA loci, with DRB1 alleles showing the most associated TCRs and HLA-C alleles showing the fewest. According to a later analysis, most CMV-associated TCR beta chains appeared to be HLA-restricted, and the HLA associations seemed to be driven largely by CMV exposure. The sequencing pipeline was judged likely to have produced a cluster of highly shared sequence variants as a technical artifact. Compared with the 666-donor mean, donors in an Asian-associated ancestry cluster had fewer N-insertions in productive TCRs, according to a later genetic analysis. An earlier analysis of 450 to 750 of the donors showed that most TCR beta V segments appeared in productive rearrangements either about 87% or about 30% of the time, which broadly matched IMGT annotations. Most TCR sequences were observed very rarely across donors, whereas some public TCRs were present in many individuals. Correlated functional status among segregating V segments might reflect linkage disequilibrium, but an unknown experimental factor could not be ruled out. Some IMGT-functional V segments, including TRBV6-2 and TRBV6-3, could not be distinguished by the 87-base-pair reads and were therefore excluded. The earlier analysis of almost 600 of the donors excluded 15 to 20 rarely observed V segments, including chromosome 9 orphons, because counts were too low. The classifier was reported to diagnose cytomegalovirus status with high specificity and sensitivity in both the original cohort and the validation cohort. In the study, roughly 160 TCR beta chains were listed as associated with cytomegalovirus. At a false discovery rate of 0.05, a later analysis linked 16,000 or so TCR beta sequences to specific HLA alleles. Strong co-occurrence of HLA alleles, especially DR and DQ, made assigning TCR associations to individual alleles difficult. The authors suggested that the approach could potentially be extended to other disease states and immunological phenotypes. V-gene and J-gene trimming of TCR beta chains was associated with a missense DCLRE1C variant in a later genetic analysis, and the association was replicated in an independent cohort. Several of the top co-occurrence clusters appeared to be linked to parvovirus B19, influenza, CMV and Epstein-Barr virus, according to a later analysis. For the cohort, immune exposure information was limited to CMV serostatus. Presence/absence analyses assumed roughly uniform sequencing depth across donors, an assumption that may not hold. In a later analysis, HLA-associated TCR beta chains showed more clonal expansion and lower generation probabilities than non-associated chains that were equally common.

In total, approximately 690 healthy bone marrow donors made up the cohort. At the time of sampling, every cohort member was nominally healthy, though immune exposures that went unrecorded were likely present. The donor was CMV seropositive and belonged to the group of more than 250 seropositive cohort members. Every donor gave a peripheral blood sample, and the peripheral blood mononuclear cells from that sample were used for TCR beta sequencing. Genomic DNA was extracted from the blood cell samples with the Qiagen DNeasy Blood Extraction Kit. Taken from the germline V gene, the CDR1 and CDR2 loops are SGHAT and FQNNGV. Relative to germline, V is 2 bases shorter and J is 1 base shorter, with 14 bases between their ends. The CDR3 contains 16 residues, cysteine and phenylalanine counted. The entry retains the CDR3 DNA only, 48 bases that are in frame from base 1. Note on this clone: Its antigen specificity is not known. One base away there is no much larger clone; base qualities are not given.

The library relied on the immunoSEQ multiplex PCR assay. For the multiplex PCR, a mixture combining 60 forward primers for TCR Vbeta segments and 13 reverse primers for TCR Jbeta segments was used. Amplification of the CDR3 region of rearranged TCR beta genes was performed with a multiplex PCR assay on genomic DNA. Amplified TCR beta libraries were sequenced as 87-base-pair reads on the Illumina HiSeq System. From the authors' description of their analysis: In a later analysis, about 80 million unique TCR beta chains were counted across the approximately 670 repertoires, and roughly 9.9 million of these chains were shared by at least two donors. Raw reads were error-corrected and collapsed into unique sequences with a nearest-neighbor algorithm that merged closely related sequences to remove PCR and sequencing errors. V, D and J gene segments were assigned by aligning CDR3 sequences to IMGT reference sequences. For a sequence to be retained, a match of at least six nucleotides was required to both a V gene segment and a J gene segment. Rearrangements were called productive when the CDR3 lacked stop codons and stayed in frame with V and J; all others were non-productive. Following IMGT convention, CDR3 was defined as the stretch from the second conserved V-encoded cysteine up to the conserved J-encoded phenylalanine. The earlier analysis of about 560 of the donors excluded any sequence lacking an unambiguous match to a single V gene segment. An earlier analysis of fewer than 750 of the donors called V segments functional above 56.7% productive rearrangements and segregating when the between-donor standard deviation exceeded 5%. A statistical classification framework was developed to diagnose cytomegalovirus status using the catalog of TCR beta chain sequences. V and J gene assignment, in a later analysis, came from comparing TCR nucleotide sequences with IMGT/GENE-DB human TR gene sequences. A later analysis assigned CDR3 sequences and most-parsimonious VDJ recombination scenarios with the TCRdist pipeline. In a later analysis, every TCR beta chain was defined by the combination of its CDR3 amino acid sequence and its V-gene family, and reads without a unique V-gene family were dropped. In a later analysis, 500 to 700 highly shared, low-generation-probability nucleotide sequences were removed to address suspected cross-contamination and a sequencing artifact. In a later analysis, a clonal expansion index for each public chain was calculated from normalized within-repertoire ranks of inferred template counts. Generation probabilities in a later analysis came from a VDJ recombination model fitted to out-of-frame rearrangements, and those results were checked against IGoR. Hypergeometric tests were used in a later analysis to score TCR-TCR, TCR-HLA and TCR-CMV co-occurrence, with a repertoire-size bias correction applied to the TCR pairs. A later analysis estimated false discovery rates by permuting HLA or CMV assignments 20 times. A later analysis grouped co-occurring TCRs with DBSCAN, adding TCRdist sequence similarity when clustering within HLA-allele-positive subsets. Co-occurrence clustering excluded repertoires with fewer than 30,000 or more than 120,000 public chains, plus five with anomalous nucleotide sharing. The clones in this table, taken by TCRdb from immuneACCESS, are in-frame only. Not every clone is retained; where verified, under half of the shortfall comes from an unresolved V gene, and the cause of the rest is unknown. V and J calls and clone size are as listed in that table; D and trimming were resolved from the DNA. The sample records more than 95,000 clones, around 80% of which are singletons. About 9.1% of the sample belongs to the ten largest clones.

This sequence originates from a woman in her fifties or sixties in good health and CMV-seropositive. Input material: PBMCs. The rearrangement joined TRBV11-2 to TRBJ1-2; 5 matching bases give a weak D call of TRBD1. The DNA reads as follows: TGTGCCAGCAGCTTAATAACAGGCCCCTTTAACTATGGCTACACCTTC. The resulting protein is CASSLITGPFNYGYTF.